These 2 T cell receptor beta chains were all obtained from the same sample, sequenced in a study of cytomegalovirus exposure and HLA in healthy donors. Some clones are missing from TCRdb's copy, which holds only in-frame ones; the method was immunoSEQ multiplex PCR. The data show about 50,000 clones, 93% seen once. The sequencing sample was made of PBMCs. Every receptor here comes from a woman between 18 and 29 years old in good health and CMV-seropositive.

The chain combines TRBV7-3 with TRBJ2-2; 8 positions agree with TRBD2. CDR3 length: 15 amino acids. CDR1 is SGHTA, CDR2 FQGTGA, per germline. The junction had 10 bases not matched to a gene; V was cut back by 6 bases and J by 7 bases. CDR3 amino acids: CASRPQAGDGGELFF. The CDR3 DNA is TGTGCCAGCAGGCCACAAGCGGGGGATGGCGGGGAGCTGTTTTTT.

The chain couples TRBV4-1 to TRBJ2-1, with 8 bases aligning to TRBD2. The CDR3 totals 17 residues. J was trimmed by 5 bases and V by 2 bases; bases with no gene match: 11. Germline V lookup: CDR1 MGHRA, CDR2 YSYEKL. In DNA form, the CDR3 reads TGCGCCAGCAGCCAAACCCCAACTAGCGGAGAAAACAATGAGCAGTTCTTC. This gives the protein CASSQTPTSGENNEQFF.